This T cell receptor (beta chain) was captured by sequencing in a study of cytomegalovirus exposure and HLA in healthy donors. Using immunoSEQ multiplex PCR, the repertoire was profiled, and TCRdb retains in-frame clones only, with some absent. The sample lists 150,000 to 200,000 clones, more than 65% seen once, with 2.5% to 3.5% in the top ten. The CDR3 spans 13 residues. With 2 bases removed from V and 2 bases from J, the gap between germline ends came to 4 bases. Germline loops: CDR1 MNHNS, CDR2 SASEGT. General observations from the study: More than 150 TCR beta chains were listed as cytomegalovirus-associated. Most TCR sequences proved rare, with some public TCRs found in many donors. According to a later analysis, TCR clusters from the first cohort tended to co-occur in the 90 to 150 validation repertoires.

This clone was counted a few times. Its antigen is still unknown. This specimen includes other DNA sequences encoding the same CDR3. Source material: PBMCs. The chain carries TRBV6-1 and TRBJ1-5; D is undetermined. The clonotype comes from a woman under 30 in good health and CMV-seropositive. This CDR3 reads CASSETGNQPQHF. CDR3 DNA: TGTGCCAGCAGTGAAACAGGCAATCAGCCCCAGCATTTT.